This TCR beta chain is drawn from a study of human T cells and chemical hapten exposure. The study, taken as a whole, reports: Significantly more large CDR3 similarity clusters were formed by expanded TCRs than by controls. The number of TCRs over 1 in 1000 frequency stayed unchanged after DPC.

The time point is: pre-sensitization, week 0. Described treatment: therapeutic diphenylcyclopropenone sensitization with weekly scalp DPC. At patch-test visits, sampling came before the patch test. Unique molecular identifiers were attached to individual cDNA molecules within the library. TCRdb reanalysed the RACE reads using MiXCR and keeps one entry per CDR3 protein. The sample shows under 300,000 distinct CDR3 sequences, 7.7% of them seen only once. This clonotype came up many times. Its antigen is still unknown. The germline gene is not matched at one end of the junction; a read error may be the cause. This TCR was recovered from a man between 18 and 29 years old with alopecia areata. Some clones in this sample may be carry-over from other donors' samples. The sample consisted of whole blood, taken in connection with sensitization to the hapten diphenylcyclopropenone (DPC).

The CDR3 here is CASRLGTADNSPLHF. The CDR3 DNA reads as TGTGCCAGCAGATTAGGGACAGCCGATAATTCACCCCTCCACTTT. V usage is TRBV7-9 and J usage is TRBJ1-6; 7 bases match TRBD1. CDR3 length equals 15 residues. CDR1 and CDR2 (germline): SEHNR, FQNEAQ (reference sequence).